The next 30 T cell receptor beta chains were all read from a single sample in a study of blood T cell repertoires in COVID-19. Data came from immunoSEQ multiplex PCR; TCRdb stores just in-frame clones and leaves some out. Of about 190,000 clones listed, roughly 80% are singletons. Sequenced material: peripheral blood. The receptors originated from a woman in her forties or fifties with acute or convalescent COVID-19.

The V call is TRBV19, the J call TRBJ1-2; maybe TRBD1 (5 bases). Germline CDR1 is LNHDA and CDR2 is SQIVND (reference sequence). There are 12 residues in the CDR3. Trimming removed 5 bases from V and 5 bases from J, with 9 bases in between. CDR3 residues: CASSSTAYGYTF. For the CDR3, the DNA is TGTGCCAGTAGTTCGACAGCTTATGGCTACACCTTC.

CDR3: CASRAGKNIQYF. CDR3 nucleotide sequence: TGTGCCAGCAGGGCGGGCAAAAACATTCAGTACTTC. This chain connects TRBV6-6 to TRBJ2-4; perhaps TRBD2 as D (5 bases). The CDR3 has 12 residues. Germline V lookup: CDR1 MNHNY, CDR2 SVGAGI (reference sequence). V lost 6 bases to trimming and J lost 3 bases, with 6 bases between them.

The chain combines TRBV11-2 with TRBJ2-3; 10 nucleotides agree with TRBD1. This CDR3 comprises 18 residues. Germline values: CDR1 SGHAT, CDR2 FQNNGV. Germline trimming cut 5 bases from V and 3 bases from J; bases unmatched to any gene: 14. CDR3 sequence reads: CASSLKAGTGVKTDTQYF. In DNA form, the CDR3 reads TGTGCCAGCAGCCTAAAAGCCGGGACAGGGGTCAAGACAGATACGCAGTATTTT. Supplemented by reference TRBV11-2 and TRBJ2-3, the full variable domain reads EAGVAQSPRYKIIEKRQSVAFWCNPISGHATLYWYQQILGQGPKLLIQFQNNGVVDDSQLPKDRFSAERLKGVDSTLKIQPAKLEDSAVYLCASSLKAGTGVKTDTQYFGPGTRLTVL.

This clone has only a few counts. The rearrangement joins TRBV6-2 or TRBV6-3 to TRBJ2-1, with 9 bases fitting TRBD2. After removal of 2 bases from V and 5 bases from J, the junction contained 7 bases not matched to a gene. Germline-derived CDR1 and CDR2 are MNHEY and SVGEGT. The CDR3 has 16 amino acids. CDR3 DNA: TGTGCCAGCAGTTACGGCGGTGCGGGAGGGAACAATGAGCAGTTCTTC. The encoded protein is CASSYGGAGGNNEQFF.

The chain uses TRBV27 and TRBJ2-2; TRBD1 matches 8 bases. The junction had 10 bases not matched to a gene; V was cut back by 4 bases and J by 6 bases. In germline, CDR1 is MNHEY, CDR2 SMNVEV (reference sequence). CDR3 length: 16 amino acids. Here the CDR3 reads CASSWARGPVAGELFF. CDR3 DNA sequence: TGTGCCAGCAGTTGGGCCAGGGGGCCTGTCGCCGGGGAGCTGTTTTTT.

The genes are TRBV5-1 and TRBJ2-2; D is uncertain. The CDR3 totals 14 residues. V was shortened by 0 bases and J by 4 bases, with 7 bases between the two germline ends. Germline assignment: CDR1 SGHRS and CDR2 YFSETQ. CDR3 protein: CASSLGHLTGELFF. Written as DNA, the CDR3 is TGCGCCAGCAGCTTGGGACACCTCACCGGGGAGCTGTTTTTT.

This clone was observed a few times. This rearrangement joins TRBV9 to TRBJ2-7; D may be TRBD2 (6 bases). The V end lost 10 bases, the J end lost 3 bases, and 20 bases lay between the germline ends. This CDR3 region has 14 residues. Germline CDR1 and CDR2: SGDLS and YYNGEE. In nucleotides, the CDR3 is TGTGCCGGACCAGGTGGGCGGGATATCTACGAGCAGTACTTC. It yields the protein CAGPGGRDIYEQYF.

This clone was picked up a small number of times. This chain joins TRBV27 and TRBJ2-7; 8 bases align to TRBD1. The germline V gene has CDR1 MNHEY and CDR2 SMNVEV (reference sequence). This CDR3 spans 15 amino acids. Trimming at V came to 6 bases and at J to 0 bases, leaving 7 bases not matched to a gene. CDR3 sequence reads: CASRGTGTSSYEQYF. The DNA for the CDR3 is TGTGCCAGCAGGGGGACAGGAACCAGCTCCTACGAGCAGTACTTC.

In this sample, this clone turned up once. The chain carries TRBV14 and TRBJ1-2, with 7 bases identical to TRBD1. Germline V gene data show CDR1 as SGHDN and CDR2 as FVKESK. V shed 6 bases and J 4 bases; nucleotides not matched to a gene: 8. The CDR3 runs 14 residues. The CDR3, as DNA: TGTGCCAGCAGTCTAGGAGGGGGCACCTATGGCTACACCTTC. Residues: CASSLGGGTYGYTF.

The chain recombines TRBV28 with TRBJ2-6; no clear D. V gave up 6 bases and J gave up 0 bases, with 6 bases separating them. The CDR3 extends over 14 amino acids. Germline V CDR1 and CDR2: MDHEN, SYDVKM. The CDR3: CASRSGSGANVLTF. The CDR3 DNA follows: TGTGCCAGCAGGTCGGGCTCTGGGGCCAACGTCCTGACTTTC. The full variable domain, rest sourced from reference TRBV28 and TRBJ2-6, is DVKVTQSSRYLVKRTGEKVFLECVQDMDHENMFWYRQDPGLGLRLIYFSYDVKMKEKGDIPEGYSVSREKKERFSLILESASTNQTSMYLCASRSGSGANVLTFGAGSRLTVL.

The chain employs TRBV25-1 and TRBJ2-1; TRBD2 might be the D (5 bases). CDR3 size: 16 residues. Trimming left V 0 bases short and J 8 bases short, with 17 bases between. The germline CDR1 and CDR2 sequences are MGHDK and SYGVNS. Here the CDR3 DNA reads TGTGCCAGCAGTGAATATAGGCTAGCCCTTAGAGATGAGCAGTTCTTC. Translated: CASSEYRLALRDEQFF.

CDR3 DNA: TGTGCCAGCATGGGGACAGACGCTCTTAGCAATCAGCCCCAGCATTTT. Translation gives CASMGTDALSNQPQHF. V is TRBV2 and J is TRBJ1-5, with 7 bases aligning to TRBD1. From germline, CDR1 is SNHLY and CDR2 FYNNEI. V was clipped by 7 bases and J by 0 bases; unmatched bases: 9. The CDR3 totals 16 residues.

Worth noting for this clone: Other DNA variants within this sample encode the same CDR3. V is TRBV18 and J is TRBJ1-1; D is undetermined. Trimming took off 2 bases at V and 1 base at J, with 8 bases between the two ends. Germline values: CDR1 KGHSH, CDR2 LQKENI. The CDR3 consists of 14 residues. The CDR3 DNA reads TGTGCCAGCTCACCAGTGGCCAGGAACACTGAAGCTTTCTTT. This sequence encodes CASSPVARNTEAFF.

The chain joins TRBV7-8 to TRBJ1-6; possible D gene TRBD1, 6 bases. Germline values: CDR1 SGHVS, CDR2 FQNEAQ. The CDR3 contains 12 residues. The V gene lost 4 bases and the J gene lost 10 bases, with 8 bases spanning the gap. This CDR3 reads CASSWTVSPLHF. In DNA, the CDR3 is TGTGCCAGCAGCTGGACAGTATCACCCCTCCACTTT.

The rearrangement joins TRBV18 to TRBJ1-2; D possibly corresponds to TRBD1 (5 bases). The germline V and J ends were trimmed by 1 base and 4 bases, with 10 bases remaining between them. The CDR3 contains 14 residues. Germline CDR1 KGHSH, CDR2 LQKENI. The CDR3 is CASSPQGQGYGYTF. The CDR3 DNA reads as TGTGCCAGCTCACCACAGGGGCAAGGCTATGGCTACACCTTC.

The rearrangement uses TRBV19 and TRBJ1-1; maybe TRBD1 (6 bases). V lost 2 bases, J lost 1 base, and 8 bases lay in between. From germline, CDR1 is LNHDA and CDR2 SQIVND (reference sequence). The CDR3 has 14 amino acids. The CDR3, as DNA: TGTGCCAGTAGTATACCGACAGGGAACACTGAAGCTTTCTTT. Translation: CASSIPTGNTEAFF. Supplemented by reference TRBV19 and TRBJ1-1, the full variable domain reads DGGITQSPKYLFRKEGQNVTLSCEQNLNHDAMYWYRQDPGQGLRLIYYSQIVNDFQKGDIAEGYSVSREKKESFPLTVTSAQKNPTAFYLCASSIPTGNTEAFFGQGTRLTVV.

The V and J genes are TRBV28 and TRBJ2-1; 7 positions agree with TRBD2. This CDR3 region has 15 residues. V dropped 2 bases and J dropped 2; count of bases not matched to a gene: 3. Per germline, CDR1 MDHEN and CDR2 SYDVKM. The CDR3 here is CASSLISGAYNEQFF. The CDR3 region has the DNA TGTGCCAGCAGTTTAATCAGCGGGGCCTACAATGAGCAGTTCTTC.

The genes are TRBV4-2 and TRBJ1-4; D is perhaps TRBD1 (6 bases). The CDR3 spans 15 residues. Germline CDR1 LGHNA, CDR2 YNFKEQ. Trimming shortened V by 0 bases and J by 10 bases, and 15 bases separated the two germline ends. The CDR3 reads CASSQEGHPGGKLFF. The CDR3 nucleotides read TGTGCCAGCAGCCAAGAGGGACACCCGGGAGGAAAACTGTTTTTT.

The chain has TRBV6-2 or TRBV6-3 and TRBJ2-1; TRBD2 matches 10 bases. V was clipped by 5 bases and J by 6 bases; unmatched bases: 7. The CDR3 has 15 residues. The germline CDR1 and CDR2 sequences are MNHEY and SVGEGT. CDR3 sequence (DNA): TGTGCCAGCAGTCCCTACGCTAGCGGGAGCAATGAGCAGTTCTTC. Encoded protein: CASSPYASGSNEQFF.

The rearrangement links TRBV28 to TRBJ2-2, with TRBD1 matching 11 bases. The CDR3 is 16 residues long. CDR1 and CDR2 (germline): MDHEN, SYDVKM. After removal of 4 bases from V and 4 bases from J, the junction contained 5 bases not matched to a gene. CDR3 DNA: TGTGCCAGCAGTTCCGGAGGGACAGGGGGCACCGGGGAGCTGTTTTTT. Its protein product is CASSSGGTGGTGELFF.

The rearrangement links TRBV5-6 to TRBJ2-1; 14 bases line up with TRBD2. Per the germline V gene, CDR1 is SGHDT and CDR2 is YYEEEE. Trimming cost V 5 bases and J 10 bases; bases outside gene matches: 5. The CDR3 has 14 residues. The CDR3 region has the DNA TGTGCCAGCAGGACTAGCGGGGGGGCCTTAGAGCAGTTCTTC. The encoded protein is CASRTSGGALEQFF.

This clone was recorded only once. J is TRBJ2-4 and V is TRBV3-1 (or the pseudogene TRBV3-2); 9 nucleotides align to TRBD2. CDR1 is LGHDT and CDR2 is YNNKEL in the germline V gene (reference sequence). The CDR3 extends over 17 amino acids. Trimming took 4 bases from V and 12 from J; bases not matched to a gene: 19. The CDR3 sequence is CASSPLPGGGGEGDQYF. In DNA, the CDR3 is TGTGCCAGCAGCCCCCTCCCGGGTGGCGGGGGGGAGGGAGATCAGTACTTC.

The V gene is TRBV7-2, the J gene TRBJ2-5; TRBD1 is a possible D gene (6 bases). Germline V gives CDR1 SGHTA, CDR2 FQGNSA. V dropped 3 bases and J dropped 5 bases, with 16 bases sitting between them. CDR3 length equals 15 residues. The CDR3: CASSFVRTVLETQYF. The CDR3 region has the DNA TGTGCCAGCAGCTTCGTACGGACAGTTTTGGAGACCCAGTACTTC. Complete variable domain (other parts from reference TRBV7-2 and TRBJ2-5): GAGVSQSPSNKVTEKGKDVELRCDPISGHTALYWYRQSLGQGLEFLIYFQGNSAPDKSGLPSDRFSAERTGGSVSTLTIQRTQQEDSAVYLCASSFVRTVLETQYFGPGTRLLVL.

The V and J genes are TRBV19 and TRBJ2-4; 13 positions match TRBD2. Losses at the gene ends were 5 bases for V and 5 bases for J; bases not matched to a gene: 18. Germline-derived CDR1 and CDR2 are LNHDA and SQIVND (reference sequence). CDR3 length equals 20 residues. The CDR3 is CASSLSLGLAGRYAENIQYF. Here the CDR3 DNA reads TGTGCCAGTAGTCTGAGCTTGGGACTAGCGGGGCGTTACGCAGAAAACATTCAGTACTTC. Using reference TRBV19 and TRBJ2-4 for the parts outside the CDR3, the full variable domain is DGGITQSPKYLFRKEGQNVTLSCEQNLNHDAMYWYRQDPGQGLRLIYYSQIVNDFQKGDIAEGYSVSREKKESFPLTVTSAQKNPTAFYLCASSLSLGLAGRYAENIQYFGAGTRLSVL.

The genes are TRBV5-6 and TRBJ1-1; TRBD1 aligns across 8 bases. The length of the CDR3 is 16 residues. V shed 1 base and J 5 bases; nucleotides not matched to a gene: 10. Germline CDR1 and CDR2: SGHDT and YYEEEE. CDR3 coding DNA: TGTGCCAGCAGCTTGTTTTGGCAGGGGGCGAATACTGAAGCTTTCTTT. Translating it yields CASSLFWQGANTEAFF.

This chain uses TRBV21-1 with TRBJ2-7; no DNA check was done on the table's D call, TRBD2. TRBV21-1 is tagged as a pseudogene. The length of the CDR3 is 16 residues. The CDR3 bases are TGTGCCAGCAGCAAAGGGGGGGTTCGGGTGAGCTACGAGCAGTACTTC. Translation gives CASSKGGVRVSYEQYF.

The V gene is TRBV9, the J gene TRBJ2-7; D not resolved. V lost 0 bases, J lost 2 bases, and 9 bases lay in between. Germline loops: CDR1 SGDLS, CDR2 YYNGEE. The CDR3 extends over 14 amino acids. CDR3 residues: CASSVGQVPYEQYF. The DNA of the CDR3 is TGTGCCAGCAGCGTAGGTCAGGTACCCTACGAGCAGTACTTC.

In nucleotides, the CDR3 is TGTGCCAGCAGCCACCCTAGCGGGGCCTCCTACGAGCAGTACTTC. Its translation is CASSHPSGASYEQYF. The V gene is TRBV6-5, the J gene TRBJ2-7, with 9 bases that match TRBD2. The CDR3 spans 15 residues. Germline V gene sequence: CDR1 MNHEY, CDR2 SVGAGI. V trimming: 6 bases; J trimming: 0 bases; junction bases outside the gene matches: 6.

This clone was picked up a small number of times. This chain uses TRBV11-2 with TRBJ2-7; D call uncertain. Germline-derived CDR1 and CDR2 are SGHAT and FQNNGV. This CDR3 is 12 amino acids long. Between the trimmed V and J ends, which lost 3 bases and 7 bases, there was a span of 10 bases. The CDR3 loop is CASSFPLREQYF. As DNA, the CDR3 is TGTGCCAGCAGCTTCCCCCTGAGGGAGCAGTACTTC.

This clone was counted between two and nine times. The CDR3 DNA is TGTGCCAGCAGCGAACAGGGGGCGCGGGGCTACACCTTC. Its translation is CASSEQGARGYTF. V gene TRBV12-3 or TRBV12-4 combines with J gene TRBJ1-2; 9 bases match TRBD1. The CDR3 is 13 residues long. Trimming cost V 6 bases and J 8 bases; bases outside gene matches: 7.